This entry describes one TCR beta chain. No antigen is known for it. No base-level quality is on record; no much larger clone is a single base apart. From the cysteine through the phenylalanine, the CDR3 covers 14 amino acids. The DNA shown is the 42-base CDR3, in frame from base 1. From a lookup of the germline V gene (reference sequence), CDR1 and CDR2 are GTSNPN and SVGIG. The junction shows trimming of 8 bases on V and 1 base on J, and the gene matches do not reach 4 bases of it. This sample stems from a study of blood T cell repertoires in COVID-19 (dated by TCRdb to about 2020). Describing the broader study: Collaborator samples came from the United States, Italy and Spain and covered acute and convalescent phases of COVID-19. The material from the prospective study consisted of cDNA or gDNA derived from T cells, B-cell-depleted T cells, or PBMCs. The dataset comprised deeply sampled blood TCRbeta repertoires from subjects exposed to, actively infected with, or recovered from COVID-19. A freely available public database, intended as a resource for researchers studying the immune response to SARS-CoV-2, is where the repertoires were released. Samples came from the ongoing ImmuneRACE study (first 160 participants) plus 1,254 subjects from 6 global collaborators. Nearly every sample came with metadata listing a de-identified subject ID, COVID-19 status, age in years and sex. HLA class I and class II types, where available, came from metadata supplied by the sample provider rather than from assay-based typing. Study-level results and caveats: How much clinical and demographic metadata was included differed by source and by participant, and the metadata was provided uncurated.

TCRbeta CDR3 regions were amplified from genomic DNA using the immunoSEQ Assay, a bias-controlled multiplex PCR. Processing in the source paper ran as follows. Nucleated cell counts per sample were estimated from amplification of reference gene primers within the assay. To quantify the absolute abundance of each unique TCRbeta CDR3 rearrangement, sequence reads were collapsed and filtered. For each sample, productive Simpson clonality was calculated as the square root of Simpson's diversity index over productive rearrangements. This is the immuneACCESS table as TCRdb keeps it, with only in-frame sequences that have V and J called. A part of the clones is gone; compared with another copy, unresolved V genes explain less than half, and the rest is unexplained. That table is the source of V, J and clone size, and D and trimming were worked out from the DNA. The sample table contains 88,000 or so clones; only one count was recorded for 85% of them. The ten largest clones add up to around 4% of the sample.

Collaborating institutions collected whole blood in K2EDTA tubes following their own protocols. For TCRbeta analysis, collaborator samples were shipped as frozen whole blood, as isolated PBMCs, or as DNA extracted from either sample type. The sample consisted of peripheral blood. The rearrangement joined TRBV30 to TRBJ2-1; 11 bases in the junction line up with TRBD2. The TCR comes from a man aged 55 to 70 with acute or convalescent COVID-19. The CDR3 loop reads CAAIAGGSYNEQFF. The DNA is TGTGCCGCTATAGCGGGAGGGTCCTACAATGAGCAGTTCTTC.